A single sample gave rise to the 9 T cell receptor beta chains below, sequenced in a study of neurological immune-mediated disorders. TCRdb re-derived calls from the 5' RACE reads in MiXCR, one entry per CDR3 protein. This table has roughly 15,000 distinct CDR3 sequences, about 14% appearing once. Sequencing input: PBMCs. The receptors derive from a man between 60 and 75 years old with HTLV-1-associated myelopathy (HAM/TSP).

The chain links TRBV6-5 to TRBJ1-2; D is undetermined. Germline lookup yields CDR1 MNHEY and CDR2 SVGAGI. The CDR3 extends over 13 amino acids. The ends were cut back, 6 bases at V and 7 bases at J, with 15 bases in the middle. CDR3 region: CASRRSQGFGYTF. The CDR3 bases are TGTGCCAGCAGAAGATCACAAGGTTTTGGCTACACCTTC.

This clonotype was seen ten or more times. The J gene is TRBJ2-2, the V gene TRBV7-3; D unresolved. CDR3 length: 13 amino acids. Trimming shortened V by 4 bases and J by 3 bases, and 6 bases separated the two germline ends. CDR1 and CDR2 (germline): SGHTA, FQGTGA. CDR3 loop: CASSSVDTGELFF. The CDR3 bases are TGTGCCAGCAGCTCCGTAGACACCGGGGAGCTGTTTTTT.

This clonotype was picked up many times. The chain uses TRBV24-1 and TRBJ2-3; maybe TRBD1 (6 bases). The CDR3 is 15 amino acids. Trimming took 3 bases from V and 4 from J, leaving 13 bases between them. Germline V gives CDR1 KGHDR, CDR2 SFDVKD. The CDR3 loop reads CATSDPGRGADTQYF. CDR3 nucleotide sequence: TGTGCCACCAGTGATCCGGGCAGGGGAGCAGATACGCAGTATTTT.

The CDR3 bases are TGTGCCAGCAGCCAACCAGGACTAGCGCAGTACTTC. Protein product: CASSQPGLAQYF. J is TRBJ2-7 and V is TRBV14; 8 bases align to TRBD2. J lost 9 bases, V lost 2 bases, and 3 bases had no gene match. Germline CDR1 and CDR2: SGHDN and FVKESK. The length of the CDR3 is 12 residues.

In this sample, this clonotype turned up many times. This chain joins TRBV19 and TRBJ2-7, with a tentative D call TRBD2 (6 bases). The CDR3 contains 14 residues. Germline assignment: CDR1 LNHDA and CDR2 SQIVND (reference sequence). The V gene lost 5 bases and the J gene lost 4 bases, with 15 bases spanning the gap. This CDR3 is CASSSAGGGYEQYF. CDR3 in DNA: TGTGCCAGTAGTTCCGCCGGGGGAGGATACGAGCAGTACTTC.

There are many counts of this clonotype. This chain's CDR3 is CASSSAGRVETQYF. Written as DNA, the CDR3 is TGTGCCAGCAGTTCGGCGGGGAGAGTCGAGACCCAGTACTTC. J is TRBJ2-5 and V is TRBV27; D is perhaps TRBD2 (6 bases). The V and J ends lost 4 bases and 5 bases respectively, with 14 bases between them. Per the germline V gene, CDR1 is MNHEY and CDR2 is SMNVEV (reference sequence). This CDR3 is built from 14 residues.

This clonotype was seen at least ten times. The genes are TRBV20-1 and TRBJ1-4; TRBD1 is a possible D gene (5 bases). The CDR3 contains 17 residues. Germline CDR1 and CDR2: DFQATT and SNEGSKA (reference sequence). V shed 0 bases and J shed 4 bases, with 18 bases lying between them. DNA for the CDR3: TGCAGTGCTAGAGAGCAGGGATTGGAAGGCCTTAATGAAAAACTGTTTTTT. Encoded protein: CSAREQGLEGLNEKLFF.

Concerning this clonotype itself: A much larger clone is a single base away; this may be a read error. V is TRBV5-5 and J is TRBJ1-5; tentative D call: TRBD1 (6 bases). The CDR3 sequence is 19 residues long. Per the germline V gene, CDR1 is SGHKS and CDR2 is YYEKEE (reference sequence). CDR3 sequence reads: CANSRLGMYQRDMAQPQHF. The CDR3, as DNA: TGTGCCAACAGCCGCTTGGGCATGTATCAAAGGGACATGGCTCAGCCCCAGCATTTT.

This clonotype appeared many times. The chain combines TRBV7-2 with TRBJ2-7, with 8 bases aligning to TRBD1. This CDR3 has 15 amino acids. J was trimmed by 2 bases and V by 6 bases; bases with no gene match: 9. The germline gives CDR1 SGHTA, CDR2 FQGNSA. In DNA form, the CDR3 reads TGTGCCAGCAGTTCCTTTGGACAGGGAACCTACGAGCAGTACTTC. Translating gives CASSSFGQGTYEQYF.